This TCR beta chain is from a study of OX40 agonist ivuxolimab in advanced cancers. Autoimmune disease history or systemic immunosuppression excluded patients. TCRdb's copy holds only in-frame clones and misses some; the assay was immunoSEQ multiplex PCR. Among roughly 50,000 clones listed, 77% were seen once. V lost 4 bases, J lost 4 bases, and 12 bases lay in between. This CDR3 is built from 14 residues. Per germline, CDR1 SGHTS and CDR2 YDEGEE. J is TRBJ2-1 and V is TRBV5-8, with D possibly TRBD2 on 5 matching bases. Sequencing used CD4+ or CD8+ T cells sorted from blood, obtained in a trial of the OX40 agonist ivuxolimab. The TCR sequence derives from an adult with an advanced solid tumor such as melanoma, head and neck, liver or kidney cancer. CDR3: CASSRGDQYNEQFF. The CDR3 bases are TGTGCCAGCAGCCGGGGAGATCAATACAATGAGCAGTTCTTC.